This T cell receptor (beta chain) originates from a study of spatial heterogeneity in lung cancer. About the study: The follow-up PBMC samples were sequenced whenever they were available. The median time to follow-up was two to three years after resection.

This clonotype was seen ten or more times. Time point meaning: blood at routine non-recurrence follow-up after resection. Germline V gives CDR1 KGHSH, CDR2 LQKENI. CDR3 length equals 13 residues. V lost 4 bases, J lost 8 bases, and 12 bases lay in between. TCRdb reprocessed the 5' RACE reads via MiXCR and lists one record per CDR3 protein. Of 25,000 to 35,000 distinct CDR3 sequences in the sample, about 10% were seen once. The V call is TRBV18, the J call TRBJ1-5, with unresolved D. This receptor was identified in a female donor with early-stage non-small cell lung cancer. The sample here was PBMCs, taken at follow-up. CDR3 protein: CASSLRESEPQHF. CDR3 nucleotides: TGTGCCAGCTCACTCCGGGAATCTGAGCCCCAGCATTTT.